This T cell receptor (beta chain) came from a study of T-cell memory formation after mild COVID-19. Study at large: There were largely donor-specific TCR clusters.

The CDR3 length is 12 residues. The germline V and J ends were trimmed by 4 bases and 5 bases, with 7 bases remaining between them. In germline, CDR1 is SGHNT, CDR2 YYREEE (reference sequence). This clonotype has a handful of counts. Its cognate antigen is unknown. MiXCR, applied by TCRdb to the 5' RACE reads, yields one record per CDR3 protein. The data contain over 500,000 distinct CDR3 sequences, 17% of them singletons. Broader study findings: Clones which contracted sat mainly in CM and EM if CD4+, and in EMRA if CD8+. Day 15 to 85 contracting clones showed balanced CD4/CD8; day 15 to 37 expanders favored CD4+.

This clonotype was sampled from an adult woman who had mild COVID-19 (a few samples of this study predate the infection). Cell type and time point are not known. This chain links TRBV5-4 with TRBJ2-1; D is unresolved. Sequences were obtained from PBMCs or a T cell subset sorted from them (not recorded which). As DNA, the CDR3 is TGTGCCAGCAGCGTATTCGACAATGAGCAGTTCTTC. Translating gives CASSVFDNEQFF.